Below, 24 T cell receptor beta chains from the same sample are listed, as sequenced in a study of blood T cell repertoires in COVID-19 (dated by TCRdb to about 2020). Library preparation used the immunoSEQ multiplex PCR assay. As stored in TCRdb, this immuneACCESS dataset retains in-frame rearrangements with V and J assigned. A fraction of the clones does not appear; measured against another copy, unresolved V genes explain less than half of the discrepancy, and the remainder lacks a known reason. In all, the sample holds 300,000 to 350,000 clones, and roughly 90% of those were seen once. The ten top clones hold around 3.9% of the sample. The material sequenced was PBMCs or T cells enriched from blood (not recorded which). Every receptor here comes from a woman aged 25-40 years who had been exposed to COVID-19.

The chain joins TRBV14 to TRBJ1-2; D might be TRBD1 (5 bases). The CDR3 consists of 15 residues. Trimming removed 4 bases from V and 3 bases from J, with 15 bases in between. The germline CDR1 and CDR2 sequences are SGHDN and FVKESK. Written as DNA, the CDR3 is TGTGCCAGCAGCCCGATGGCAGGGATCGACTATGGCTACACCTTC. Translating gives CASSPMAGIDYGYTF.

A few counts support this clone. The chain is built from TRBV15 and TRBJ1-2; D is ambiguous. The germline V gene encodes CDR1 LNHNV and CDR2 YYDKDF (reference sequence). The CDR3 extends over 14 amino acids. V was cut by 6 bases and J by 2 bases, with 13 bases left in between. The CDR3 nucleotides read TGTGCCACCAGTCGCCCCCAGGCGAACTATGGCTACACCTTC. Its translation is CATSRPQANYGYTF.

Here the CDR3 DNA reads TGTGCCAGTAGTATCGCAGGGGACCGCTACACCTTC. Its translation: CASSIAGDRYTF. V usage is TRBV19 and J usage is TRBJ1-2, with D perhaps TRBD1 (6 bases). Trimming took off 3 bases at V and 9 bases at J, with 11 bases between the two ends. The CDR3 extends over 12 amino acids. Germline CDR1 LNHDA, CDR2 SQIVND (reference sequence).

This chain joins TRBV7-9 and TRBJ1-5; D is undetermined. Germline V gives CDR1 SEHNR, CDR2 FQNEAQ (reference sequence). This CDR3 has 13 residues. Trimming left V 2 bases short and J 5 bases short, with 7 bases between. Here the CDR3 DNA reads TGTGCCAGCAGCTTAAGTCGGGATCAGCCCCAGCATTTT. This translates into CASSLSRDQPQHF. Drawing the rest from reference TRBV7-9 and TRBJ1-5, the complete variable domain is DTGVSQNPRHKITKRGQNVTFRCDPISEHNRLYWYRQTLGQGPEFLTYFQNEAQLEKSRLLSDRFSAERPKGSFSTLEIQRTEQGDSAMYLCASSLSRDQPQHFGDGTRLSIL.

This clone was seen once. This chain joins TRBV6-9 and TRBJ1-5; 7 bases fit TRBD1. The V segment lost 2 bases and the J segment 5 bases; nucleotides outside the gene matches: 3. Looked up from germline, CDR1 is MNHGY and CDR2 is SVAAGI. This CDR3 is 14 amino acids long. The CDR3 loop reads CASSYGGGDQPQHF. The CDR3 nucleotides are TGTGCCAGCAGTTATGGAGGGGGCGATCAGCCCCAGCATTTT.

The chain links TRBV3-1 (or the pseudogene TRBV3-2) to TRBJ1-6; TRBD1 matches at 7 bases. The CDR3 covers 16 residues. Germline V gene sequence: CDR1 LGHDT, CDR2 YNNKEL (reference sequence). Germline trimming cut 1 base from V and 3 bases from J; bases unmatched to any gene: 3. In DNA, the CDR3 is TGTGCCAGCAGCCAAGCGGGACAGCTCTATAATTCACCCCTCCACTTT. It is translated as CASSQAGQLYNSPLHF.

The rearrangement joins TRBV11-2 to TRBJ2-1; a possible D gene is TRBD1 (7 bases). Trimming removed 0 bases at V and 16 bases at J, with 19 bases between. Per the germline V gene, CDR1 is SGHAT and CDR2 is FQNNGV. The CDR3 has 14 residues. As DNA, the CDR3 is TGTGCCAGCAGCTTAGAAGTCAGGGCAGGGGGGATTTTCTTC. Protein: CASSLEVRAGGIFF.

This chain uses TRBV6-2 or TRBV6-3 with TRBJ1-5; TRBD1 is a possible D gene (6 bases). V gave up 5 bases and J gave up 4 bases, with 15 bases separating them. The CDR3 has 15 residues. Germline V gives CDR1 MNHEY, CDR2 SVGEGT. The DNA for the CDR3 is TGTGCCAGCAGTCTGCCCGGGACACTTAATCAGCCCCAGCATTTT. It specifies CASSLPGTLNQPQHF.

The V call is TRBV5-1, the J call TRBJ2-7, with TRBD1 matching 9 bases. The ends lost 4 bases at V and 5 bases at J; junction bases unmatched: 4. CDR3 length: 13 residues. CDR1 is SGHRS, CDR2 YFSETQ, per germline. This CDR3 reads CASSRQGDHEQYF. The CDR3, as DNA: TGCGCCAGCAGCCGACAGGGGGACCACGAGCAGTACTTC.

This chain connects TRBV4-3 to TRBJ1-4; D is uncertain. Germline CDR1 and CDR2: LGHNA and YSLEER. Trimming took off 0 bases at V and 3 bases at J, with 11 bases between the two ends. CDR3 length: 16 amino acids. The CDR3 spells CASSQDGRGSNEKLFF. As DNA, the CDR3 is TGCGCCAGCAGCCAAGACGGCAGAGGGTCTAATGAAAAACTGTTTTTT.

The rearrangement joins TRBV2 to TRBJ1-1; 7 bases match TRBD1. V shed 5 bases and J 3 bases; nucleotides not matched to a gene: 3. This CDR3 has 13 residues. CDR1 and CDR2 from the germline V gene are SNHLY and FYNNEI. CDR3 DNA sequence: TGTGCCAGCAGTACGACAGGGTACACTGAAGCTTTCTTT. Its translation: CASSTTGYTEAFF.

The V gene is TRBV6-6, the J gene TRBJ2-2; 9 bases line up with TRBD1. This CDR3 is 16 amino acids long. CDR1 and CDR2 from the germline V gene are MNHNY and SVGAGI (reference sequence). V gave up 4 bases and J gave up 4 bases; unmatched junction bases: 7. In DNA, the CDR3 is TGTGCCAGCAGTTCCCGGACAGGGGAGGCCACCGGGGAGCTGTTTTTT. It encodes CASSSRTGEATGELFF.

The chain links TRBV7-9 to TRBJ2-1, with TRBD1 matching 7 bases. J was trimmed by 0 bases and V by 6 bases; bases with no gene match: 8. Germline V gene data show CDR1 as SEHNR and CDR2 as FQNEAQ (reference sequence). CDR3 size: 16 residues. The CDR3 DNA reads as TGTGCCAGCAGGCACGACAGGGTCGACTCCTACAATGAGCAGTTCTTC. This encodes CASRHDRVDSYNEQFF.

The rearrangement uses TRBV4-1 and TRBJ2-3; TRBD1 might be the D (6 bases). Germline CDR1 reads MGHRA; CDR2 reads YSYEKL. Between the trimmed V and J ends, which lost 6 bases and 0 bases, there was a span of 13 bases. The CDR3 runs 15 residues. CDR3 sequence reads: CASRTGPASTDTQYF. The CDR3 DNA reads TGCGCCAGCAGGACAGGTCCTGCTAGCACAGATACGCAGTATTTT.

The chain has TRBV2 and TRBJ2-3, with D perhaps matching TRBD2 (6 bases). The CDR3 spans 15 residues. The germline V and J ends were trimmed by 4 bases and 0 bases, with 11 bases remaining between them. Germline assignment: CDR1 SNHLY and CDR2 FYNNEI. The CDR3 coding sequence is TGTGCCAGCAGTGGCCTAGCGCCTAGCACAGATACGCAGTATTTT. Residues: CASSGLAPSTDTQYF. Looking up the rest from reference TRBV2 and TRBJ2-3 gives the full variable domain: EPEVTQTPSHQVTQMGQEVILRCVPISNHLYFYWYRQILGQKVEFLVSFYNNEISEKSEIFDDQFSVERPDGSNFTLKIRSTKLEDSAMYFCASSGLAPSTDTQYFGPGTRLTVL.

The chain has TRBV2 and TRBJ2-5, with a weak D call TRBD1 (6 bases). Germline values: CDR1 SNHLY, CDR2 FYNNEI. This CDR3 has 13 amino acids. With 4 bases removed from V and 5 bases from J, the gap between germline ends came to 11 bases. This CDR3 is CASSGVGAETQYF. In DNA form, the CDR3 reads TGTGCCAGCAGTGGGGTGGGGGCTGAGACCCAGTACTTC.

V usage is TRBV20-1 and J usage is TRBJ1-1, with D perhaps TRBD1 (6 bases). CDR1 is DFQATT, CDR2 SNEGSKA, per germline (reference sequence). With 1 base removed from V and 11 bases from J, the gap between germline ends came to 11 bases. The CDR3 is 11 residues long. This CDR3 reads CSARGGPGAFF. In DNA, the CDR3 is TGCAGTGCTAGAGGGGGGCCGGGTGCTTTCTTT.

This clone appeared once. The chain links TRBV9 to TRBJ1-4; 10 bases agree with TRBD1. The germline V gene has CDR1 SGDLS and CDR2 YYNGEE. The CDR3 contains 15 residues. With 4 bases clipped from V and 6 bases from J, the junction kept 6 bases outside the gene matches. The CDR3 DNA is TGTGCCAGCAGCCCATTCGGGACAGGGGATGAAAAACTGTTTTTT. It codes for CASSPFGTGDEKLFF.

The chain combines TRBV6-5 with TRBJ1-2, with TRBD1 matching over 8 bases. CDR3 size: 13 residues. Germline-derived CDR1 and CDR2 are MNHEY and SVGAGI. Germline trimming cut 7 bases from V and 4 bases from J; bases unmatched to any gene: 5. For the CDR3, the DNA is TGTGCCAGCACCCAACAGGGGGGCTATGGCTACACCTTC. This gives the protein CASTQQGGYGYTF.

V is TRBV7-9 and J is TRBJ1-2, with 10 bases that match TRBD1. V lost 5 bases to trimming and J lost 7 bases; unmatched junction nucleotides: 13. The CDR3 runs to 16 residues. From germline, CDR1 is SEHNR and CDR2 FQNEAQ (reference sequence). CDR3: CASSPRQGAQDPGYTF. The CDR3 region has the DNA TGTGCCAGCAGCCCCAGACAGGGGGCGCAGGACCCTGGCTACACCTTC. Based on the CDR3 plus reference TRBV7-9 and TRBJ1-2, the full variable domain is DTGVSQNPRHKITKRGQNVTFRCDPISEHNRLYWYRQTLGQGPEFLTYFQNEAQLEKSRLLSDRFSAERPKGSFSTLEIQRTEQGDSAMYLCASSPRQGAQDPGYTFGSGTRLTVV.

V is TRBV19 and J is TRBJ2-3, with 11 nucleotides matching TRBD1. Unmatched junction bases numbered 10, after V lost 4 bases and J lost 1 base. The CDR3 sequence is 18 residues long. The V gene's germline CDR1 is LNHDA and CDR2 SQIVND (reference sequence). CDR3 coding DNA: TGTGCCAGTAGTAGAATCCCTCCGGGACAGGGGGGCACAGATACGCAGTATTTT. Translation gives CASSRIPPGQGGTDTQYF.

The CDR3 DNA reads as TGTGCCACCAGCAGAGATCCAGCGGGGGGGAAAGAGACCCAGTACTTC. This gives the protein CATSRDPAGGKETQYF. The chain has TRBV15 and TRBJ2-5, with 10 bases identical to TRBD2. The germline V gene has CDR1 LNHNV and CDR2 YYDKDF (reference sequence). V shed 0 bases and J 3 bases; nucleotides not matched to a gene: 4. This CDR3 has 16 amino acids.

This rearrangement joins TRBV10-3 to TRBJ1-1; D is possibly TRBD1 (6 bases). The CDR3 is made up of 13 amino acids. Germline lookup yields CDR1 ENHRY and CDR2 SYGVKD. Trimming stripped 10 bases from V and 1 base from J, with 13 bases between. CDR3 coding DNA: TGTGCCACCCACCGGGGGGCGAACACTGAAGCTTTCTTT. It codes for CATHRGANTEAFF.

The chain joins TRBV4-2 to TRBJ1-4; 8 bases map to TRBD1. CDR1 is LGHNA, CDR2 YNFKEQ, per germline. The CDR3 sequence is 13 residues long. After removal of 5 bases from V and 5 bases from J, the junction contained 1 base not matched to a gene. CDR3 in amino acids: CASSGTGNEKLFF. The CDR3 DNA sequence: TGTGCCAGCAGCGGGACAGGCAATGAAAAACTGTTTTTT.